The TCR beta chain under discussion was sequenced for a study of CD8 T cells in ankylosing spondylitis. Notes on the study in general: Clones that were linked to disease were CD8+ and were relatively rare in peripheral blood. Among TCR beta sequences, a motif of under 10 highly homologous variants appeared characteristic of ankylosing spondylitis blood. Previously reported in reactive arthritis synovial fluid and blood were some of the motif variants. Reportedly, matched ankylosing spondylitis synovial fluid was significantly enriched for disease-linked clones.

CDR3 size: 14 residues. Germline loops: CDR1 SEHNR, CDR2 FQNEAQ (reference sequence). V was clipped by 4 bases and J by 4 bases, with 12 bases between them. With molecular barcodes, quantitative 5'-RACE was used to make the TCR beta libraries. TCRdb re-called the 5' RACE reads with MiXCR, one entry per CDR3 protein. The sample yields fewer than 400,000 distinct CDR3 sequences, more than 20% seen once. This clonotype was seen only a few times. No antigen is known for it. This chain connects TRBV7-9 to TRBJ2-3; D may correspond to TRBD1 or TRBD2 (5 bases each). The TCR was taken from a male donor with ankylosing spondylitis. Input material: blood, either unsorted or a sorted T cell fraction (not recorded which). The CDR3 coding sequence is TGTGCCAGCAGCTGGGACGGCGAGGCAGATACGCAGTATTTT. This translates into CASSWDGEADTQYF.